This T cell receptor beta chain was found in a study of neurological immune-mediated disorders. Study-wide findings and caveats: None of the CDR3 amino acid sequences of expanded clones were shared across subjects, and this suggested private repertoires in all groups.

V shed 0 bases, J shed 7 bases, and the junction held 12 bases outside the gene matches. The CDR3 loop spans 17 amino acids. Germline values: CDR1 SGHRS, CDR2 YFSETQ. The unsorted libraries had their origin in 2 million PBMCs stored at -80 C. This clonotype was recorded many times. Antigen unknown. TCRdb reprocessed the 5' RACE reads via MiXCR and lists one record per CDR3 protein. This sample has approximately 100,000 distinct CDR3 sequences, with around 3.4% found just once. This TCR came from a woman between 45 and 65 years old with multiple sclerosis. The chain combines TRBV5-1 with TRBJ2-1; 8 bases are a match to TRBD1. The source material was PBMCs. CDR3 DNA sequence: TGCGCCAGCAGCTTGGAGGATGGGACAGGCCCGGGGAATGAGCAGTTCTTC. It specifies CASSLEDGTGPGNEQFF.